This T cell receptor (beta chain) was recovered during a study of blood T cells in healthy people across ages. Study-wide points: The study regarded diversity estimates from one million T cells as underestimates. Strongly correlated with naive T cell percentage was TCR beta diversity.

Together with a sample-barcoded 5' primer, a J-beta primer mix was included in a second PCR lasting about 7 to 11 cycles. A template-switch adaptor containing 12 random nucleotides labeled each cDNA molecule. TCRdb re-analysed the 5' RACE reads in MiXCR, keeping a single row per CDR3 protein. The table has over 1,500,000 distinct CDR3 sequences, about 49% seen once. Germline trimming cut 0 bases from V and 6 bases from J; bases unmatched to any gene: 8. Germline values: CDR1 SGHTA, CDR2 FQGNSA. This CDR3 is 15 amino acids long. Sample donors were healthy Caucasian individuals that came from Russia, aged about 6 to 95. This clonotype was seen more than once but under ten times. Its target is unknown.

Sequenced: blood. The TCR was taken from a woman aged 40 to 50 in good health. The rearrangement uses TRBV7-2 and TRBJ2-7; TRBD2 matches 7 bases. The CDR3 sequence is CASSLAALATSEQYF. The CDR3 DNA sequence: TGTGCCAGCAGCTTAGCGGCACTAGCGACCTCCGAGCAGTACTTC.